The next 24 T cell receptor beta chains were all read from a single sample in a study of cytomegalovirus exposure and HLA in healthy donors. The primer mix had 60 Vbeta and 13 Jbeta primers. Sequencing used immunoSEQ multiplex PCR; TCRdb keeps in-frame clones, though not all of them. Among some 200,000 clones, 81% were seen once, and the ten largest hold approximately 3.8%. The specimen sequenced was PBMCs. The receptor source for this set is a man aged 45 to 65 in good health and CMV-seronegative.

The chain uses TRBV10-3 and TRBJ2-2; 8 bases match TRBD2. CDR3 length: 18 residues. The trim removed 0 bases at V and 4 bases at J, leaving 10 bases unmatched. CDR1 is ENHRY and CDR2 is SYGVKD in the germline V gene. The CDR3 DNA sequence: TGTGCCATCAGTGAGTCGCGTGGGAGCGGGGGACCCACCGGGGAGCTGTTTTTT. It codes for CAISESRGSGGPTGELFF.

This clone showed up just a few times. This chain connects TRBV19 to TRBJ1-1; D ambiguous. Germline V gene lookup returns CDR1 LNHDA and CDR2 SQIVND (reference sequence). The CDR3 extends over 12 amino acids. Trimming removed 7 bases at V and 1 base at J, with 7 bases between. The CDR3 here is CASIEGNTEAFF. The DNA for the CDR3 is TGTGCCAGTATCGAGGGGAACACTGAAGCTTTCTTT.

This sequence joins TRBV15 and TRBJ1-2, with no clear D. CDR3 length equals 11 residues. In germline, CDR1 is LNHNV, CDR2 YYDKDF (reference sequence). V gave up 11 bases and J gave up 2 bases, with 9 bases separating them. CDR3 DNA: TGTGCCCTCGCGGGAAACTATGGCTACACCTTC. Protein sequence: CALAGNYGYTF. Supplemented by reference TRBV15 and TRBJ1-2, the full variable domain reads DAMVIQNPRYQVTQFGKPVTLSCSQTLNHNVMYWYQQKSSQAPKLLFHYYDKDFNNEADTPDNFQSRRPNTSFCFLDIRSPGLGDTAMYLCALAGNYGYTFGSGTRLTVV.

The chain joins TRBV7-2 to TRBJ2-1; 10 nucleotides match TRBD2. There are 16 residues in the CDR3. V gave up 2 bases and J gave up 9 bases; unmatched junction bases: 10. Germline CDR1 SGHTA, CDR2 FQGNSA. Written as DNA, the CDR3 is TGTGCCAGCAGCTTATTCAGCGGGGGGGGTGGGGGTGAGCAGTTCTTC. It specifies CASSLFSGGGGGEQFF.

The chain has TRBV18 and TRBJ2-6, with D tentatively TRBD1 (6 bases). The germline CDR1 and CDR2 sequences are KGHSH and LQKENI. Trimming left V 4 bases short and J 4 bases short, with 8 bases between. This CDR3 has 14 amino acids. The CDR3 loop reads CASSQGTGANVLTF. In nucleotides, the CDR3 is TGTGCCAGCTCACAAGGGACAGGGGCCAACGTCCTGACTTTC. Full variable domain (missing parts from reference TRBV18 and TRBJ2-6): NAGVMQNPRHLVRRRGQEARLRCSPMKGHSHVYWYRQLPEEGLKFMVYLQKENIIDESGMPKERFSAEFPKEGPSILRIQQVVRGDSAAYFCASSQGTGANVLTFGAGSRLTVL.

CDR3 residues: CASSRGSGDMYNEQFF. CDR3 nucleotides: TGTGCCAGCAGCCGAGGTAGCGGGGATATGTACAATGAGCAGTTCTTC. This sequence joins TRBV7-2 and TRBJ2-1; 8 bases map to TRBD2. The CDR3 runs to 16 residues. The germline V gene has CDR1 SGHTA and CDR2 FQGNSA. V shed 5 bases, J shed 4 bases, and the junction held 10 bases outside the gene matches.

The rearrangement uses TRBV4-1 and TRBJ2-3; D is uncertain. V lost 8 bases and J 4 bases, leaving 16 bases between the germline ends. Germline values: CDR1 MGHRA, CDR2 YSYEKL. This CDR3 contains 14 residues. CDR3 protein: CASGSTLLADTQYF. CDR3 nucleotide sequence: TGCGCCAGCGGCTCGACTCTCCTGGCAGATACGCAGTATTTT.

The chain employs TRBV7-3 and TRBJ2-1; TRBD2 might be the D (6 bases). V lost 3 bases and J 2 bases, leaving 8 bases between the germline ends. CDR1 and CDR2 (germline): SGHTA, FQGTGA. There are 14 residues in the CDR3. The CDR3 DNA follows: TGTGCCAGCAGCTTCGGAGGGACCTACAATGAGCAGTTCTTC. Its protein is CASSFGGTYNEQFF.

The V call is TRBV6-5, the J call TRBJ1-5; a weak D match, TRBD1 (5 bases). The CDR3 spans 15 residues. The V gene's germline CDR1 is MNHEY and CDR2 SVGAGI. With 2 bases removed from V and 5 bases from J, the gap between germline ends came to 13 bases. The CDR3 loop reads CASSYGEGYDQPQHF. The CDR3, as DNA: TGTGCCAGCAGTTACGGGGAGGGGTACGATCAGCCCCAGCATTTT.

The table lists this clone with a count of one. This chain joins TRBV25-1 and TRBJ1-1; weak D call: TRBD1 (5 bases). CDR3 size: 13 residues. V was cut by 8 bases and J by 4 bases, with 14 bases left in between. From germline, CDR1 is MGHDK and CDR2 SYGVNS. In DNA form, the CDR3 reads TGTGCCAGCTCTCTGGGGGGGTCCACTGAAGCTTTCTTT. Translated: CASSLGGSTEAFF.

The chain uses TRBV15 and TRBJ1-4; 11 bases align to TRBD1. The V gene end was trimmed by 1 base and the J gene end by 4 bases; junction bases not matched to a gene: 2. The CDR3 has 16 amino acids. CDR1 and CDR2 (germline): LNHNV, YYDKDF (reference sequence). The CDR3 protein is CATSRGTGGVNEKLFF. The CDR3 DNA sequence: TGTGCCACCAGCAGAGGGACAGGGGGCGTTAATGAAAAACTGTTTTTT. Combining the CDR3 with reference TRBV15 and TRBJ1-4 gives the whole variable domain DAMVIQNPRYQVTQFGKPVTLSCSQTLNHNVMYWYQQKSSQAPKLLFHYYDKDFNNEADTPDNFQSRRPNTSFCFLDIRSPGLGDTAMYLCATSRGTGGVNEKLFFGSGTQLSVL.

V usage is TRBV18 and J usage is TRBJ1-4; 8 bases are shared with TRBD1. This CDR3 has 14 residues. The trim removed 3 bases at V and 6 bases at J, leaving 3 bases unmatched. Per the germline V gene, CDR1 is KGHSH and CDR2 is LQKENI. The CDR3 is CASSPEDRDEKLFF. CDR3 nucleotides: TGTGCCAGCTCACCGGAGGACAGGGATGAAAAACTGTTTTTT. Full variable domain (rest looked up from reference TRBV18 and TRBJ1-4): NAGVMQNPRHLVRRRGQEARLRCSPMKGHSHVYWYRQLPEEGLKFMVYLQKENIIDESGMPKERFSAEFPKEGPSILRIQQVVRGDSAAYFCASSPEDRDEKLFFGSGTQLSVL.

The table lists this clone with a few counts. The V call is TRBV19, the J call TRBJ1-5, with D possibly being TRBD1 (5 bases). This CDR3 spans 13 amino acids. Germline-derived CDR1 and CDR2 are LNHDA and SQIVND (reference sequence). V lost 3 bases and J 7 bases, leaving 10 bases between the germline ends. The CDR3 coding sequence is TGTGCCAGTAGTATGGGGCTGGAACAGCCCCAGCATTTT. Its translation: CASSMGLEQPQHF.

V and J are TRBV6-5 and TRBJ1-5; unclear D gene. CDR1 and CDR2 (germline): MNHEY, SVGAGI. V lost 5 bases to trimming and J lost 1 base, with 6 bases between them. The CDR3 contains 13 residues. This chain's CDR3 is CASSVMSNQPQHF. In DNA, the CDR3 is TGTGCCAGCAGTGTAATGAGCAATCAGCCCCAGCATTTT.

V is TRBV9 and J is TRBJ1-5; weak D call: TRBD1 (5 bases). The CDR3 is 15 residues long. V was clipped by 0 bases and J by 2 bases, with 9 bases between them. CDR1 is SGDLS and CDR2 is YYNGEE in the germline V gene. The CDR3 spells CASSVGWGGNQPQHF. DNA of the CDR3: TGTGCCAGCAGCGTAGGTTGGGGCGGCAATCAGCCCCAGCATTTT. The variable domain in full, completed from reference TRBV9 and TRBJ1-5, reads DSGVTQTPKHLITATGQRVTLRCSPRSGDLSVYWYQQSLDQGLQFLIQYYNGEERAKGNILERFSAQQFPDLHSELNLSSLELGDSALYFCASSVGWGGNQPQHFGDGTRLSIL.

This rearrangement joins TRBV27 to TRBJ1-2; the D gene is possibly TRBD1 (6 bases). This CDR3 is built from 14 residues. Trimming stripped 10 bases from V and 4 bases from J, with 19 bases between. From germline, CDR1 is MNHEY and CDR2 SMNVEV (reference sequence). Written as DNA, the CDR3 is TGTGCCACCCGCCGGGGGGCGCCTGGCTATGGCTACACCTTC. Its protein is CATRRGAPGYGYTF.

The rearrangement links TRBV7-2 to TRBJ2-5, with D possibly TRBD2 on 7 matching bases. Germline V CDR1 and CDR2: SGHTA, FQGNSA. V lost 5 bases and J 5 bases, leaving 18 bases between the germline ends. CDR3 length equals 15 residues. The CDR3 reads CASSPLEKGGETQYF. For the CDR3, the DNA is TGTGCCAGCAGCCCCCTCGAGAAGGGGGGGGAGACCCAGTACTTC.

This chain links TRBV9 with TRBJ2-4, with unresolved D. V lost 4 bases to trimming and J lost 4 bases, with 12 bases between them. The CDR3 extends over 14 amino acids. Per germline, CDR1 SGDLS and CDR2 YYNGEE. CDR3 DNA sequence: TGTGCCAGCAGCCCCCGGTTAGAGAAAAACATTCAGTACTTC. Amino acid sequence: CASSPRLEKNIQYF.

CDR3: CASSAGQGTGNTIYF. CDR3 sequence (DNA): TGTGCCAGCAGCGCGGGACAGGGCACTGGAAACACCATATATTTT. The chain employs TRBV9 and TRBJ1-3; 9 bases are shared with TRBD1. Germline V gene lookup returns CDR1 SGDLS and CDR2 YYNGEE. With 3 bases clipped from V and 2 bases from J, the junction kept 3 bases outside the gene matches. CDR3 size: 15 residues.

The chain recombines TRBV30 with TRBJ1-3, with 10 bases that match TRBD1. CDR3 length: 14 residues. V shed 8 bases and J 3 bases; nucleotides not matched to a gene: 7. Germline V gene sequence: CDR1 GTSNPN, CDR2 SVGIG (reference sequence). DNA for the CDR3: TGTGCCCTCCAGGGACAGGGGATTGGAAACACCATATATTTT. Amino acids: CALQGQGIGNTIYF.

The chain employs TRBV9 and TRBJ2-2; TRBD2 matches 9 bases. Germline assignment: CDR1 SGDLS and CDR2 YYNGEE. This CDR3 comprises 16 residues. V shed 4 bases, J shed 4 bases, and the junction held 8 bases outside the gene matches. For the CDR3, the DNA is TGTGCCAGCAGCAATCGCGGGGGGGAACTCACCGGGGAGCTGTTTTTT. Translated: CASSNRGGELTGELFF. The whole variable domain, remainder taken from reference TRBV9 and TRBJ2-2, is DSGVTQTPKHLITATGQRVTLRCSPRSGDLSVYWYQQSLDQGLQFLIQYYNGEERAKGNILERFSAQQFPDLHSELNLSSLELGDSALYFCASSNRGGELTGELFFGEGSRLTVL.

The chain uses TRBV18 and TRBJ1-2; 8 nucleotides match TRBD1. The CDR3 spans 15 residues. Germline trimming cut 5 bases from V and 3 bases from J; bases unmatched to any gene: 8. The germline CDR1 and CDR2 sequences are KGHSH and LQKENI. CDR3 coding DNA: TGTGCCAGCTCAGAGCGGACAGGGCAGGACTATGGCTACACCTTC. As protein: CASSERTGQDYGYTF.

The chain couples TRBV12-2 to TRBJ2-4; the table's TRBD2 call for D was not verified on the DNA. TRBV12-2 has pseudogene status. This CDR3 spans 17 amino acids. The CDR3, as DNA: TGTGCAAGTCGCTTACCTCCTAGCGGGGCAGCCAAAAACATTCAGTACTTC. Protein sequence: CASRLPPSGAAKNIQYF.

J is TRBJ1-5 and V is TRBV5-1, with TRBD1 matching over 9 bases. The CDR3 totals 14 residues. J gave up 6 bases and V 0 bases, and 1 base lay outside the gene matches. CDR1 is SGHRS and CDR2 is YFSETQ in the germline V gene. CDR3 sequence reads: CASSLGGQGQPQHF. The CDR3 bases are TGCGCCAGCAGCTTGGGGGGACAGGGTCAGCCCCAGCATTTT.